This T cell receptor (beta chain) is from a study of shared clonotypes between healthy human individuals. The V end was cut by 4 bases, the J end by 5 bases, with 21 bases between. The V gene's germline CDR1 is SGHVS and CDR2 FNYEAQ. The CDR3 is 17 amino acids. CD4+ cells underwent separation, giving CD45RA+ naive and CD45RA-negative memory subsets. Repertoires were generated with immunoSEQ multiplex PCR, while TCRdb's copy carries only in-frame clones and drops some. This repertoire shows 2,500,000 or so clones, 90% to 95% found once; its top ten account for 0.36%. Sequencing was performed on naive CD4+ T cells from PBMCs. Specified subset: CD45RA+ positively selected. The J gene is TRBJ2-1, the V gene TRBV7-6; tentatively, D is TRBD1 (6 bases). This sequence originates from a young man in good health. Some clones in this sample may be carry-over from other donors' samples. This chain's CDR3 is CASSYLTGRQTNNEQFF. CDR3 DNA: TGTGCCAGCAGCTACCTTACAGGGCGACAAACCAACAATGAGCAGTTCTTC.